A single sample gave rise to the 7 T cell receptor beta chains below, sequenced in a study of T cells in Graves' hyperthyroidism and ophthalmopathy. The TCR beta CDR3 regions underwent amplification using RNA transcripts as the source. When the TCR CDR3 underwent first-round RT-PCR, the HTBI primer set was used. TCRdb reanalysed the multiplex PCR reads using MiXCR and keeps one entry per CDR3 protein. This table holds about 300,000 distinct CDR3 sequences, roughly 20% found once. The sequencing input was blood. Receptors originate from a man aged 45-60 years with Graves' ophthalmopathy.

This clonotype was counted ten times or more. V usage is TRBV7-3 and J usage is TRBJ2-1; 11 positions match TRBD2. Unmatched junction bases numbered 8, after V lost 4 bases and J lost 6 bases. The CDR3 has 16 residues. Germline assignment: CDR1 SGHTA and CDR2 FQGTGA. CDR3 in DNA: TGTGCCAGCAGCTGGGTAGCGGGAGGGCCGGGCAATGAGCAGTTCTTC. Protein: CASSWVAGGPGNEQFF. Supplemented by reference TRBV7-3 and TRBJ2-1, the full variable domain reads GAGVSQTPSNKVTEKGKYVELRCDPISGHTALYWYRQSLGQGPEFLIYFQGTGAADDSGLPNDRFFAVRPEGSVSTLKIQRTERGDSAVYLCASSWVAGGPGNEQFFGPGTRLTVL.

This clonotype was detected ten times or more. This sequence joins TRBV28 and TRBJ2-7; TRBD2 agrees at 10 bases. Per the germline V gene, CDR1 is MDHEN and CDR2 is SYDVKM. The CDR3 is made up of 16 amino acids. J lost 6 bases, V lost 4 bases, and 12 bases had no gene match. The CDR3 sequence: CASSSLGSGRRSEQYF. As DNA, the CDR3 is TGTGCCAGCAGTTCCCTGGGTAGCGGGAGGAGGAGCGAGCAGTACTTC.

This clonotype was recorded many times. This sequence joins TRBV11-2 and TRBJ2-7; either TRBD1 or TRBD2 may fit D (6 bases each). Germline CDR1 and CDR2: SGHAT and FQNNGV. The CDR3 consists of 15 residues. Trimming shortened V by 3 bases and J by 5 bases, and 17 bases separated the two germline ends. The CDR3 nucleotides are TGTGCCAGCAGCTTTGGAGGGGCAGGGGTGGACGAGCAGTACTTC. Encoded protein: CASSFGGAGVDEQYF. The whole variable domain, filled in from reference TRBV11-2 and TRBJ2-7, reads EAGVAQSPRYKIIEKRQSVAFWCNPISGHATLYWYQQILGQGPKLLIQFQNNGVVDDSQLPKDRFSAERLKGVDSTLKIQPAKLEDSAVYLCASSFGGAGVDEQYFGPGTRLTVT.

CDR3 amino acids: CASRLGSGVQYF. The DNA for the CDR3 is TGTGCCAGCAGACTGGGTTCGGGGGTTCAGTACTTC. The chain links TRBV7-9 to TRBJ2-4; D is possibly TRBD2 (6 bases). Germline assignment: CDR1 SEHNR and CDR2 FQNEAQ (reference sequence). V lost 6 bases, J lost 11 bases, and 14 bases lay in between. The length of the CDR3 is 12 residues. Filled out from reference TRBV7-9 and TRBJ2-4, the complete variable domain reads DTGVSQNPRHKITKRGQNVTFRCDPISEHNRLYWYRQTLGQGPEFLTYFQNEAQLEKSRLLSDRFSAERPKGSFSTLEIQRTEQGDSAMYLCASRLGSGVQYFGAGTRLSVL.

This clonotype was detected ten times or more. V is TRBV30 and J is TRBJ1-1; TRBD1 is a possible D gene (6 bases). Germline CDR1 reads GTSNPN; CDR2 reads SVGIG (reference sequence). The ends were cut back, 3 bases at V and 5 bases at J, with 16 bases in the middle. The CDR3 sequence is 14 residues long. The CDR3 spells CAWSKRQAGTEAFF. The CDR3 DNA is TGTGCCTGGAGCAAAAGACAGGCGGGGACTGAAGCTTTCTTT.

The rearrangement links TRBV19 to TRBJ1-1; D is uncertain. Germline CDR1 is LNHDA and CDR2 is SQIVND (reference sequence). The V end lost 3 bases, the J end lost 5 bases, and 16 bases lay between the germline ends. CDR3 length: 15 amino acids. The CDR3 sequence is CASSIGRTGWTEAFF. The DNA of the CDR3 is TGTGCCAGTAGTATTGGAAGGACGGGGTGGACTGAAGCTTTCTTT.

This clonotype was observed a handful of times. The chain combines TRBV30 with TRBJ1-4, with D perhaps TRBD1 (6 bases). Trimming removed 8 bases from V and 8 bases from J, with 15 bases in between. Germline CDR1 reads GTSNPN; CDR2 reads SVGIG (reference sequence). This CDR3 has 12 amino acids. The CDR3 coding sequence is TGTGCCCGGAAGGGGGATGGGGAAAAACTGTTTTTT. Its protein product is CARKGDGEKLFF.